The rows below give T cell receptor beta chains drawn from one sample of a study of T cell responses to AZD1222 COVID-19 vaccine. Generated by immunoSEQ multiplex PCR, the TCRdb table keeps only in-frame clones and is missing some. The sample includes around 100,000 clones, around nine tenths seen only once; the top ten take roughly 21%. Sequences were derived from peripheral blood, sampled on day 0 of AZD1222 vaccination. The receptors come from an adult in good health. Both conserved end residues are part of each CDR3. A D gene is named only where the DNA matches it firmly. The size field is filled for only some rows; it gives once, few, many or a size class.

j_gene | abundance | d_gene | v_gene | CDR3aa | CDR3nt
TRBJ1-5 | - | - | TRBV15 | CATSRDHRGNQPQHF | TGTGCCACCAGCAGAGATCACAGGGGCAATCAGCCCCAGCATTTT
TRBJ1-5 | few | TRBD1 | TRBV7-6 | CASSQGQGTGNQPQHF | TGTGCCAGCAGCCAAGGACAGGGAACGGGGAATCAGCCCCAGCATTTT
TRBJ2-3 | - | TRBD2 | TRBV7-3 | CASSLKLAGGSDTQYF | TGTGCCAGCAGCTTAAAGTTAGCGGGGGGATCAGATACGCAGTATTTT
TRBJ1-2 | - | - | TRBV12-5 | CASGLATTLGGYTF | TGTGCTAGTGGTTTGGCCACAACGTTGGGTGGCTACACCTTC
TRBJ1-2 | - | TRBD1 | TRBV18 | CASSADRANYGYTF | TGTGCCAGCTCTGCGGACAGGGCTAACTATGGCTACACCTTC
TRBJ1-1 | - | - | TRBV7-8 | CASSKVQGPEAFF | TGTGCCAGCAGCAAGGTGCAGGGCCCTGAAGCTTTCTTT
TRBJ1-2 | - | - | TRBV5-1 | CASRLAAGYTF | TGCGCCAGCCGCTTGGCGGCCGGCTACACCTTC
TRBJ1-6 | - | - | TRBV11-2 | CASSFVGVESPLHF | TGTGCCAGCAGCTTCGTTGGGGTGGAATCACCCCTCCACTTT
TRBJ1-2 | - | - | TRBV15 | CATSRDTYTGITNTF | TGTGCCACCAGCAGAGATACCTACACAGGGATCACGAACACCTTC
TRBJ2-7 | - | TRBD2 | TRBV6-2/TRBV6-3 | CASSYSGLAGSLSYEQYF | TGTGCCAGCAGTTACTCTGGACTAGCGGGGAGCTTATCCTACGAGCAGTACTTC
TRBJ2-1 | - | - | TRBV11-3 | CASSLESPGLGYNEQFF | TGTGCCAGCAGCTTAGAATCGCCGGGCTTGGGATACAATGAGCAGTTCTTC
TRBJ2-2 | once | TRBD2 | TRBV5-1 | CASSIGTSGGTNTGELFF | TGCGCCAGCAGCATTGGAACTAGCGGGGGGACGAACACCGGGGAGCTGTTTTTT
TRBJ1-2 | - | - | TRBV5-6 | CASSPAGVGYTF | TGTGCCAGCAGCCCGGCGGGGGTAGGCTACACCTTC
TRBJ1-1 | - | - | TRBV21-1 | CASSKEGGDGNTEAFF | TGTGCCAGCAGCAAAGAGGGCGGGGATGGGAACACTGAAGCTTTCTTT
TRBJ1-1 | - | TRBD1 | TRBV3-1/TRBV3-2 | CASSLGTGITEAFF | TGTGCCAGCAGCCTTGGGACAGGGATAACTGAAGCTTTCTTT
TRBJ2-7 | once | - | TRBV19 | CASSMSGVLKVEQYF | TGTGCCAGTAGTATGTCTGGCGTCCTCAAGGTCGAGCAGTACTTC
TRBJ1-6 | - | - | TRBV4-3 | CASSQDGDSYNSPLHF | TGCGCCAGCAGCCAAGATGGGGACTCCTATAATTCACCCCTCCACTTT
TRBJ1-1 | - | TRBD1 | TRBV29-1 | CSGGQLNDEAFF | TGCAGCGGGGGACAGCTGAACGATGAAGCTTTCTTT
TRBJ2-5 | - | TRBD1 | TRBV5-1 | CASSLGSTGGRETQYF | TGCGCCAGCAGCTTAGGTTCGACAGGGGGTCGAGAGACCCAGTACTTC
TRBJ1-4 | - | TRBD1 | TRBV5-5 | CASSLGQGGYSGDNEKLFF | TGTGCCAGCAGCTTGGGACAGGGAGGATATTCCGGCGATAATGAAAAACTGTTTTTT
TRBJ2-3 | - | - | TRBV28 | CASSSRGPDTQYF | TGTGCCAGCAGTTCCCGGGGCCCGGATACGCAGTATTTT
TRBJ1-6 | - | - | TRBV6-2/TRBV6-3 | CASSYSQTGSALHF | TGTGCCAGCAGTTACTCCCAGACAGGCTCGGCCCTCCACTTT
TRBJ1-2 | few | - | TRBV11-2 | CASSFERGDGYGYTF | TGTGCCAGCAGCTTTGAGAGGGGCGACGGCTATGGCTACACCTTC
TRBJ2-3 | - | TRBD1 | TRBV11-2 | CASSFGTGTDTQYF | TGTGCCAGCAGCTTTGGGACAGGGACAGATACGCAGTATTTT
TRBJ2-1 | - | TRBD1 | TRBV7-9 | CASRGTGPRKGDEQFF | TGTGCCAGCAGAGGGACAGGACCTCGCAAAGGGGATGAGCAGTTCTTC
TRBJ2-5 | - | TRBD1 | TRBV6-6 | CASRTGQGKETQYF | TGTGCCAGCAGGACCGGACAGGGTAAAGAGACCCAGTACTTC
TRBJ2-7 | - | TRBD2 | TRBV24-1 | CATSDRSGGPSEQYF | TGTGCCACCAGTGATAGATCGGGAGGGCCTAGCGAGCAGTACTTC
TRBJ2-6 | - | TRBD1 | TRBV6-2/TRBV6-3 | CASSLGQGAGGANVLTF | TGTGCCAGCAGTTTGGGACAGGGGGCTGGTGGGGCCAACGTCCTGACTTTC
TRBJ1-1 | - | TRBD1 | TRBV19 | CASTRDSPARTEAFF | TGTGCCAGTACGCGGGACAGTCCAGCGAGGACTGAAGCTTTCTTT
TRBJ2-1 | - | - | TRBV7-3 | CASSLKTQNEQFF | TGTGCCAGCAGCTTAAAAACCCAGAATGAGCAGTTCTTC
TRBJ2-3 | - | - | TRBV10-3 | CAMGQSSTDTQYF | TGTGCCATGGGCCAGTCTAGCACAGATACGCAGTATTTT
TRBJ2-3 | - | TRBD2 | TRBV18 | CASSPRTRLARGTDTQYF | TGTGCCAGCTCACCACGGACACGACTAGCTCGAGGCACAGATACGCAGTATTTT
TRBJ1-5 | once | - | TRBV7-9 | CASSAGGSNQPQHF | TGTGCCAGCAGCGCGGGAGGTAGCAATCAGCCCCAGCATTTT
TRBJ2-6 | - | - | TRBV19 | CASSKVTGANVLTF | TGTGCCAGTAGTAAGGTTACTGGGGCCAACGTCCTGACTTTC
TRBJ2-4 | - | - | TRBV14 | CASSHQGAKNIQYF | TGTGCCAGCAGCCATCAGGGAGCCAAAAACATTCAGTACTTC
TRBJ2-3 | - | TRBD2 | TRBV6-2/TRBV6-3 | CASSRTSGAGDTQYF | TGTGCCAGCAGTAGGACTAGCGGGGCAGGAGATACGCAGTATTTT
TRBJ1-2 | - | - | TRBV6-5 | CASSFGRNYGYTF | TGTGCCAGCAGTTTCGGACGGAACTATGGCTACACCTTC
TRBJ1-6 | - | - | TRBV6-6 | CASSYGVSGSPLHF | TGTGCCAGCAGTTATGGGGTCAGCGGCTCACCCCTCCACTTT
TRBJ2-1 | - | TRBD2 | TRBV9 | CASSVGGSTYNEQFF | TGTGCCAGCAGCGTGGGCGGGAGCACCTACAATGAGCAGTTCTTC
TRBJ2-3 | - | - | TRBV2 | CASRSGSTDTQYF | TGTGCCAGCAGAAGCGGTAGCACAGATACGCAGTATTTT
TRBJ1-3 | - | TRBD1 | TRBV5-1 | CASSADRGGNTIYF | TGCGCCAGCAGCGCCGACAGGGGGGGAAACACCATATATTTT
TRBJ1-2 | - | - | TRBV2 | CASSVEGLDGYTF | TGTGCCAGCAGTGTAGAGGGGTTAGATGGCTACACCTTC
TRBJ2-5 | - | TRBD2 | TRBV25-1 | CASSAPGLAGDMAQYF | TGTGCCAGCAGTGCCCCCGGACTAGCGGGAGATATGGCCCAGTACTTC
TRBJ1-4 | - | - | TRBV28 | CASTSGGGEEKLFF | TGTGCCAGCACTTCCGGAGGTGGGGAGGAAAAACTGTTTTTT
TRBJ1-6 | - | TRBD1 | TRBV5-8 | CASSPGQADSPLHF | TGTGCCAGCAGCCCGGGACAGGCGGATTCACCCCTCCACTTT